Below, 6 T cell receptor beta chains from the same sample are listed, as sequenced in a study of blood T cell repertoires in COVID-19. Assay used: immunoSEQ multiplex PCR; TCRdb lists only in-frame clones, some missing. The sample lists about 210,000 clones; around 89% were seen once. The sample taken for sequencing was peripheral blood. The receptors stem from a woman aged 40 to 55 with acute or convalescent COVID-19.

The chain is built from TRBV11-2 and TRBJ1-1; weak D call: TRBD1 (5 bases). The germline CDR1 and CDR2 sequences are SGHAT and FQNNGV. Deletions cut 4 bases from V and 0 bases from J, with 12 bases between. There are 15 residues in the CDR3. The CDR3 coding sequence is TGTGCCAGCAGCTCCTCCGGGGGGATGAACACTGAAGCTTTCTTT. As protein: CASSSSGGMNTEAFF.

This chain uses TRBV6-5 with TRBJ1-5; D may be TRBD1 (5 bases). V lost 0 bases and J lost 7, with 10 bases in between. Germline CDR1 is MNHEY and CDR2 is SVGAGI. The CDR3 is made up of 14 amino acids. The CDR3 here is CASSYSGARQPQHF. CDR3 coding DNA: TGTGCCAGCAGTTACTCAGGGGCCCGGCAGCCCCAGCATTTT.

The rearrangement links TRBV6-6 to TRBJ1-1; unclear D gene. With 4 bases removed from V and 0 bases from J, the gap between germline ends came to 6 bases. The CDR3 length is 13 residues. CDR1 and CDR2 from the germline V gene are MNHNY and SVGAGI (reference sequence). The CDR3 protein is CASSSAVNTEAFF. The CDR3 DNA reads TGTGCCAGCAGTTCCGCAGTGAACACTGAAGCTTTCTTT.

The V gene is TRBV5-1, the J gene TRBJ1-2, with D perhaps matching TRBD1 (6 bases). The CDR3 is 13 residues long. Trimming took off 3 bases at V and 3 bases at J, with 9 bases between the two ends. The germline gives CDR1 SGHRS, CDR2 YFSETQ. CDR3 protein: CASSSTGYYGYTF. CDR3 DNA sequence: TGCGCCAGCAGCTCCACAGGGTACTATGGCTACACCTTC.

This sequence joins TRBV28 and TRBJ1-1, with D possibly being TRBD1 (6 bases). The CDR3 contains 13 residues. Germline-derived CDR1 and CDR2 are MDHEN and SYDVKM. V dropped 7 bases and J dropped 3 bases, with 12 bases sitting between them. CDR3 amino acids: CASMRGGDTEAFF. In DNA, the CDR3 is TGTGCCAGCATGAGGGGGGGGGACACTGAAGCTTTCTTT.

As regards this clone: The junction departs from the called germline gene at one end, perhaps through a read error. The chain is built from TRBV2 and TRBJ2-6; D may be TRBD1 (6 bases). The CDR3 sequence is 11 residues long. Germline V gene sequence: CDR1 SNHLY, CDR2 FYNNEI. The CDR3 nucleotides read TGTGCCAGCAGTAACACAGGGAAGGCAGATTTC. The encoded protein is CASSNTGKADF. Filled out from reference TRBV2 and TRBJ2-6, the complete variable domain reads EPEVTQTPSHQVTQMGQEVILRCVPISNHLYFYWYRQILGQKVEFLVSFYNNEISEKSEIFDDQFSVERPDGSNFTLKIRSTKLEDSAMYFCASSNTGKADFGAGSRLTVL.